Detailed here is one T cell receptor (beta chain). The entry originates in a study of shared T cell receptors in the human thymus. Method: immunoSEQ multiplex PCR; TCRdb's copy keeps in-frame clones and lacks some. Counted here are 700,000 or so clones, 70% to 90% occurring once; the ten biggest clones make up 0.008% to 0.011%. The CDR3 runs to 14 residues. Trimming shortened V by 4 bases and J by 3 bases, and 12 bases separated the two germline ends. Germline V gene sequence: CDR1 SGHDN, CDR2 FVKESK. This sample was also put to use in a study of human thymus T cells.

This receptor was identified in a girl less than two years old with a congenital heart defect. The gene calls are TRBV14 and TRBJ1-2; weak D call: TRBD1 (6 bases). Specimen: thymocytes. Written as DNA, the CDR3 is TGTGCCAGCAGCCCAACAGGGTTCTACTATGGCTACACCTTC. This sequence encodes CASSPTGFYYGYTF.